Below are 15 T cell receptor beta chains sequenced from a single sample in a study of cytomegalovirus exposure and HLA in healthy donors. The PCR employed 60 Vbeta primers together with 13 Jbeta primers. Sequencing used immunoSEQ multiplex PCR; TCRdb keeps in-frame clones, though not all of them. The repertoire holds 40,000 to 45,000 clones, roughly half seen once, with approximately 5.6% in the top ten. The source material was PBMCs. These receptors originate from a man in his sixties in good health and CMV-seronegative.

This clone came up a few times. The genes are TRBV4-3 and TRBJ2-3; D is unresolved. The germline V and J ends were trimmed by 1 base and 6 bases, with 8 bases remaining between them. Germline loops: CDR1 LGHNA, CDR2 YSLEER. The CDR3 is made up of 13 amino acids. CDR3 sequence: CASSQARPDTQYF. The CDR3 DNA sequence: TGCGCCAGCAGCCAAGCGCGGCCCGATACGCAGTATTTT.

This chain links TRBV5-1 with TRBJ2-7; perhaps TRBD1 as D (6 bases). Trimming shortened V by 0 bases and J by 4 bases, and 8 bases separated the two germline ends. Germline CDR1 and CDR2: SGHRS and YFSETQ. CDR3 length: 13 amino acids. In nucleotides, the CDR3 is TGCGCCAGCAGCTTGGCCCAGGGGTACGAGCAGTACTTC. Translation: CASSLAQGYEQYF.

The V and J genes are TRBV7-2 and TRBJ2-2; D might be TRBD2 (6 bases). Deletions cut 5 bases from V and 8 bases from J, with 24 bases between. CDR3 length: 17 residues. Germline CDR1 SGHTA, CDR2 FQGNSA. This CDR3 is CASSIRDGSAKVGELFF. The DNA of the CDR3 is TGTGCCAGCAGCATTCGGGACGGGAGTGCGAAGGTGGGGGAGCTGTTTTTT.

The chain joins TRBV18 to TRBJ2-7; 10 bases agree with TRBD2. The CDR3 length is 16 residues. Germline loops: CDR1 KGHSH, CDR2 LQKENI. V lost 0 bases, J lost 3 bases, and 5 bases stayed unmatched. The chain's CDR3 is CASSPPGVAGGYEQYF. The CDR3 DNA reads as TGTGCCAGCTCACCACCGGGTGTAGCGGGAGGCTACGAGCAGTACTTC. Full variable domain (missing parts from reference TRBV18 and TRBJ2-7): NAGVMQNPRHLVRRRGQEARLRCSPMKGHSHVYWYRQLPEEGLKFMVYLQKENIIDESGMPKERFSAEFPKEGPSILRIQQVVRGDSAAYFCASSPPGVAGGYEQYFGPGTRLTVT.

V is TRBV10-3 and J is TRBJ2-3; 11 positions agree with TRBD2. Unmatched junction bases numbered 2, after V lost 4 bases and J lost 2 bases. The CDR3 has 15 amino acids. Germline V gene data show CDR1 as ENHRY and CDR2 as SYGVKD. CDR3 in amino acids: CAISGLAGPTDTQYF. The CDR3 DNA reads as TGTGCCATCAGTGGACTAGCGGGACCCACAGATACGCAGTATTTT.

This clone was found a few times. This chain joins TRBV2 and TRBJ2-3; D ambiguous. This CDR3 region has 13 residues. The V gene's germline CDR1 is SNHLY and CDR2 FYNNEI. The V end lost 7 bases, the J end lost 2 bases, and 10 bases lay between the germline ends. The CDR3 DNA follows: TGTGCCAGCAAAGAGGTTAACACAGATACGCAGTATTTT. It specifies CASKEVNTDTQYF.

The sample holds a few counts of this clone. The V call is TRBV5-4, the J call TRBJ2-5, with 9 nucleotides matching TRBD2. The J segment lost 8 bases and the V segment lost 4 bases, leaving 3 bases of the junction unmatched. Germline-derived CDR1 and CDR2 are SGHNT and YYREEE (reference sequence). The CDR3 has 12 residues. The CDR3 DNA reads TGTGCCAGCAGCGATAGCGGGAGAACCCAGTACTTC. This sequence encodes CASSDSGRTQYF.

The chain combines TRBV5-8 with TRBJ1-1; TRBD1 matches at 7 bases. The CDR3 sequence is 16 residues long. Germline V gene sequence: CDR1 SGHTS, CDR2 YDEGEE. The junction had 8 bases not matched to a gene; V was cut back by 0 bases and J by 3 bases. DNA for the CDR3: TGTGCCAGCAGCTTGGAAACGAGGGGGCAGGACACTGAAGCTTTCTTT. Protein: CASSLETRGQDTEAFF.

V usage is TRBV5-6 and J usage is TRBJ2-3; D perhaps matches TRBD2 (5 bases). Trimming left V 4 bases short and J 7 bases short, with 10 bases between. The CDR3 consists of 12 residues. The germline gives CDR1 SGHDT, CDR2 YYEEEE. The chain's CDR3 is CASSLSANTQYF. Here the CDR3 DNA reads TGTGCCAGCAGCCTTAGCGCAAATACGCAGTATTTT.

As DNA, the CDR3 is TGTGCCAGCAGCCGGGACAGGAGGGCCCCAGGAAACACCATATATTTT. This encodes CASSRDRRAPGNTIYF. The chain couples TRBV2 to TRBJ1-3; the match to TRBD1 covers 8 bases. V was clipped by 6 bases and J by 4 bases; unmatched bases: 11. CDR3 length: 16 amino acids. CDR1 is SNHLY and CDR2 is FYNNEI in the germline V gene.

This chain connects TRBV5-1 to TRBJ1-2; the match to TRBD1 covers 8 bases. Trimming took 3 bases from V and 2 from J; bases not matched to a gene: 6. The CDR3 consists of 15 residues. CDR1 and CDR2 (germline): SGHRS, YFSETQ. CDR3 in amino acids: CASSWAQGVNYGYTF. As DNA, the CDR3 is TGCGCCAGCAGCTGGGCACAGGGGGTCAACTATGGCTACACCTTC.

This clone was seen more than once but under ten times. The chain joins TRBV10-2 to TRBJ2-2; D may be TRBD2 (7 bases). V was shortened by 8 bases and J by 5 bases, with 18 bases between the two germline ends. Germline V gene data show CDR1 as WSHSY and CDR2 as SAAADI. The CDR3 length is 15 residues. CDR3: CASRLRGRETGELFF. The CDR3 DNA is TGCGCCAGCCGCCTTAGGGGGAGGGAAACCGGGGAGCTGTTTTTT.

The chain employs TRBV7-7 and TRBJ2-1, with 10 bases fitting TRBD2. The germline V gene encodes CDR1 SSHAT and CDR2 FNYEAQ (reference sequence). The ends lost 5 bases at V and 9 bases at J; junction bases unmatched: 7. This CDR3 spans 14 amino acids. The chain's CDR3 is CASSRTSGLTEQFF. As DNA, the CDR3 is TGTGCCAGCAGCAGGACTAGCGGTCTTACTGAGCAGTTCTTC.

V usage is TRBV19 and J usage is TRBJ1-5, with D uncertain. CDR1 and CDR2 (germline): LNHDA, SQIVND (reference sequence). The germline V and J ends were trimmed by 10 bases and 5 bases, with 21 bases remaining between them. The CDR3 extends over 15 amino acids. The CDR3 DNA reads TGTGCCACCGCAAACGACCGGAAAGGAGATCAGCCCCAGCATTTT. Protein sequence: CATANDRKGDQPQHF.

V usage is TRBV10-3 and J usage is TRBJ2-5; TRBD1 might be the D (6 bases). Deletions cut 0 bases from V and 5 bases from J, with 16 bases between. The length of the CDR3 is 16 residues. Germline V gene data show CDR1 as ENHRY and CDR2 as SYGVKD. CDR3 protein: CAISESRLIGGETQYF. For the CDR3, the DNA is TGTGCCATCAGTGAGTCGAGACTGATTGGGGGCGAGACCCAGTACTTC.